This T cell receptor beta chain stems from a study of T cells in Graves' hyperthyroidism and ophthalmopathy. Investigators excluded patients with uncontrolled infection, other autoimmune disease, pregnancy or lactation. This clonotype occurred many times. Its antigen is not identified. TCR beta CDR3 regions were amplified from RNA transcripts. The HTBI primer set was used in a first-round RT-PCR of the TCR CDR3. TCRdb analysed the multiplex PCR reads with MiXCR anew, one entry per CDR3 protein. In the table there are hundreds of thousands of distinct CDR3 sequences, 45% of which are singletons. General study findings and limits: Blood held most thyroid clonotypes expanded above 0.001 frequency. Ophthalmopathy was distinguished from stable hyperthyroidism by 13 V-J signatures. Onset of ophthalmopathy came a median approximately 6.5 months after the model predicted it.

Trimming cost V 5 bases and J 9 bases, with 17 bases left between them. The CDR3 is made up of 15 amino acids. The germline V gene has CDR1 SGHTA and CDR2 FQGNSA. Sequencing was done on a sample of peripheral blood or thyroid tissue (not recorded which). The TCR originated in an adult man with Graves' disease, either hyperthyroidism or ophthalmopathy (not recorded which). V gene TRBV7-2 combines with J gene TRBJ1-6; the D gene is possibly TRBD1 (5 bases). CDR3: CASSAGVGTISPLHF. The CDR3 nucleotides are TGTGCCAGCAGCGCCGGGGTAGGGACGATTTCACCCCTCCACTTT.